These 5 T cell receptor beta chains originate from one sample sequenced in a study of shared clonotypes between healthy human individuals. Measured with immunoSEQ multiplex PCR; TCRdb has only the in-frame clones, and not every one. Of about 1.5 million clones in the sample, 95% to 99% were seen once. Sequenced sample: naive CD4+ T cells sorted from blood. The subset was: CD45RA+ positively selected. The receptors stem from a man aged 25-40 years in good health.

The chain recombines TRBV4-1 with TRBJ1-2; D gene unclear. Germline V gene sequence: CDR1 MGHRA, CDR2 YSYEKL. The CDR3 runs 14 residues. Deletions cut 1 base from V and 3 bases from J, with 9 bases between. This CDR3 reads CASSQADLYYGYTF. The DNA for the CDR3 is TGCGCCAGCAGCCAAGCAGACCTCTACTATGGCTACACCTTC.

As regards this clone: Other DNA variants within this sample encode the same CDR3. The V call is TRBV5-1, the J call TRBJ2-2; D possibly corresponds to TRBD1 (5 bases). Germline V CDR1 and CDR2: SGHRS, YFSETQ. Trimming shortened V by 2 bases and J by 1 base, and 6 bases separated the two germline ends. The CDR3 is 14 amino acids. CDR3 region: CASSLTGNTGELFF. In DNA form, the CDR3 reads TGCGCCAGCAGCTTAACAGGGAACACCGGGGAGCTGTTTTTT.

This sequence joins TRBV18 and TRBJ1-2; possibly TRBD1 for D (6 bases). This CDR3 region has 19 residues. CDR1 and CDR2 (germline): KGHSH, LQKENI. V was trimmed by 2 bases and J by 2 bases, leaving 24 bases between them. The CDR3 here is CASSPFTWRGQSLNYGYTF. For the CDR3, the DNA is TGTGCCAGCTCACCATTCACGTGGAGAGGACAGTCACTAAACTATGGCTACACCTTC.

J is TRBJ2-7 and V is TRBV7-6, with D perhaps being TRBD1 or TRBD2 (5 bases each). The germline CDR1 and CDR2 sequences are SGHVS and FNYEAQ. The length of the CDR3 is 15 residues. V was trimmed by 0 bases and J by 0 bases, leaving 9 bases between them. The CDR3: CASSLAKGSSYEQYF. The CDR3 coding sequence is TGTGCCAGCAGCTTAGCGAAGGGGAGCTCCTACGAGCAGTACTTC.

The rearrangement links TRBV7-9 to TRBJ2-7; 10 bases map to TRBD2. Germline-derived CDR1 and CDR2 are SEHNR and FQNEAQ (reference sequence). Trimming removed 5 bases from V and 1 base from J; junction bases left unmatched: 5. This CDR3 has 15 residues. The CDR3 DNA reads as TGTGCCAGCAGCCGGGGAGCGGGGGGGTCCTACGAGCAGTACTTC. This translates into CASSRGAGGSYEQYF. The full variable domain, its missing parts supplied by reference TRBV7-9 and TRBJ2-7, is DTGVSQNPRHKITKRGQNVTFRCDPISEHNRLYWYRQTLGQGPEFLTYFQNEAQLEKSRLLSDRFSAERPKGSFSTLEIQRTEQGDSAMYLCASSRGAGGSYEQYFGPGTRLTVT.